These 17 T cell receptor beta chains came from one sample sequenced in a study of T cell responses to AZD1222 COVID-19 vaccine (dated by TCRdb to the early 2020s). The sample's time point, from its label and the paper: about 28 days (+/-7) after the second vaccine dose. The library was generated by the immunoSEQ multiplex PCR assay. Sourced from immuneACCESS, this table was stored by TCRdb with only in-frame sequences that have V and J called. A share of the clones is absent; for the studies checked, an unresolved V gene accounts for under half, and the remainder has no known explanation. In all, the sample holds tens of thousands of clones, and approximately 83% of those were seen once. The ten largest clones add up to about 3.5% of the sample. The material was peripheral blood, obtained 28 days after the second AZD1222 dose. Receptor source: an adult who received the AZD1222 COVID-19 vaccine.

J is TRBJ1-1 and V is TRBV3-1 (or the pseudogene TRBV3-2); D unclear. The germline V and J ends were trimmed by 3 bases and 1 base, with 6 bases remaining between them. CDR3 length equals 13 residues. Germline CDR1 reads LGHDT; CDR2 reads YNNKEL (reference sequence). The CDR3 region is CASSHLENTEAFF. As DNA, the CDR3 is TGTGCCAGCAGCCATTTAGAGAACACTGAAGCTTTCTTT.

This chain connects TRBV7-2 to TRBJ1-2, with 8 bases fitting TRBD1. V shed 3 bases and J 3 bases; nucleotides not matched to a gene: 6. The germline CDR1 and CDR2 sequences are SGHTA and FQGNSA. The CDR3 spans 15 residues. The CDR3 loop is CASSLGQGADYGYTF. The CDR3 nucleotides are TGTGCCAGCAGCTTGGGGCAGGGGGCAGACTATGGCTACACCTTC.

The chain links TRBV30 to TRBJ1-6; the match to TRBD1 covers 8 bases. The CDR3 totals 15 residues. CDR1 and CDR2 (germline): GTSNPN, SVGIG (reference sequence). Germline trimming cut 0 bases from V and 10 bases from J; bases unmatched to any gene: 8. In DNA, the CDR3 is TGTGCCTGGAGTGTTCCCGGGACAGGAAGGTCACCCCTCCACTTT. Amino acid sequence: CAWSVPGTGRSPLHF.

The chain carries TRBV18 and TRBJ1-4; D unresolved. Between the trimmed V and J ends, which lost 1 base and 7 bases, there was a span of 7 bases. The CDR3 contains 13 residues. CDR1 KGHSH and CDR2 LQKENI come from the germline V gene. The CDR3 DNA reads TGTGCCAGCTCACCACGGGCCGCTGAAAAACTGTTTTTT. It is translated as CASSPRAAEKLFF. The full variable domain, its missing parts supplied by reference TRBV18 and TRBJ1-4, is NAGVMQNPRHLVRRRGQEARLRCSPMKGHSHVYWYRQLPEEGLKFMVYLQKENIIDESGMPKERFSAEFPKEGPSILRIQQVVRGDSAAYFCASSPRAAEKLFFGSGTQLSVL.

The chain employs TRBV2 and TRBJ2-1; no reliable D call. The CDR3 length is 11 residues. V was clipped by 6 bases and J by 10 bases, with 10 bases between them. CDR1 and CDR2 (germline): SNHLY, FYNNEI. The CDR3 bases are TGTGCCAGCAGGTCCTTTCAGGAGCAGTTCTTC. Protein sequence: CASRSFQEQFF.

CDR3 in DNA: TGCGCCAGCAGCTTGGGGACAGGCTCTAACTATGGCTACACCTTC. Translated, it gives CASSLGTGSNYGYTF. The chain links TRBV5-1 to TRBJ1-2, with 7 nucleotides matching TRBD1. Germline CDR1 and CDR2: SGHRS and YFSETQ. The CDR3 runs to 15 residues. The ends lost 0 bases at V and 0 bases at J; junction bases unmatched: 2.

This chain links TRBV7-2 with TRBJ1-2, with D hard to call. V was shortened by 3 bases and J by 5 bases, with 7 bases between the two germline ends. This CDR3 spans 12 amino acids. Germline V gives CDR1 SGHTA, CDR2 FQGNSA. CDR3 nucleotide sequence: TGTGCCAGCAGCTTTGACCGTTATGGCTACACCTTC. This sequence encodes CASSFDRYGYTF.

The chain employs TRBV19 and TRBJ1-5; D is possibly TRBD1 (5 bases). CDR1 and CDR2 (germline): LNHDA, SQIVND (reference sequence). The V end lost 3 bases, the J end lost 7 bases, and 10 bases lay between the germline ends. This CDR3 is 13 amino acids long. CDR3 DNA: TGTGCCAGTAGTATCCAGGGTCGACAGCCCCAGCATTTT. Its translation is CASSIQGRQPQHF.

This chain connects TRBV7-6 to TRBJ1-6; 9 bases match TRBD1. CDR3 length: 15 residues. Per the germline V gene, CDR1 is SGHVS and CDR2 is FNYEAQ. V was pared by 5 bases and J by 7 bases, with 6 bases of the junction left unmatched. The CDR3 DNA reads TGTGCCAGCAGCGCCGGGACAGGGAACAATTCACCCCTCCACTTT. It encodes CASSAGTGNNSPLHF.

The J gene is TRBJ2-3, the V gene TRBV6-4; 9 bases agree with TRBD2. The V and J ends lost 2 bases and 4 bases, in that order; junction bases with no gene match: 7. CDR1 MRHNA and CDR2 SNTAGT come from the germline V gene. The CDR3 has 16 residues. This CDR3 reads CASSDRAGGGADTQYF. CDR3 DNA sequence: TGTGCCAGCAGTGACAGAGCGGGGGGCGGCGCAGATACGCAGTATTTT.

This clone was seen more than once but under ten times. The chain carries TRBV11-2 and TRBJ1-1; TRBD1 matches 7 bases. The ends lost 5 bases at V and 1 base at J; junction bases unmatched: 1. In germline, CDR1 is SGHAT, CDR2 FQNNGV. The CDR3 has 13 residues. Written as DNA, the CDR3 is TGTGCCAGCAGCCGACAGGGGAACACTGAAGCTTTCTTT. It translates to CASSRQGNTEAFF.

This clone was seen only a few times. The rearrangement uses TRBV25-1 and TRBJ2-2; D not resolved. V was cut by 3 bases and J by 6 bases, with 5 bases left in between. Germline CDR1 reads MGHDK; CDR2 reads SYGVNS. This CDR3 has 12 residues. This CDR3 is CASSEKPGELFF. CDR3 DNA sequence: TGTGCCAGCAGTGAGAAACCCGGGGAGCTGTTTTTT. Combining the CDR3 with reference TRBV25-1 and TRBJ2-2 gives the whole variable domain EADIYQTPRYLVIGTGKKITLECSQTMGHDKMYWYQQDPGMELHLIHYSYGVNSTEKGDLSSESTVSRIRTEHFPLTLESARPSHTSQYLCASSEKPGELFFGEGSRLTVL.

In nucleotides, the CDR3 is TGCGCCAGCAGCGTGGCTCGGCCAGACCGAGCCACTAGCGGTACTAGCACAGATACGCAGTATTTT. Translated, it gives CASSVARPDRATSGTSTDTQYF. This chain joins TRBV23-1 and TRBJ2-3; 8 bases match TRBD2. TRBV23-1 is assigned to the ORF class and has an uncertain function. CDR3 size: 22 residues. V lost 6 bases to trimming and J lost 0 bases; unmatched junction nucleotides: 26.

This clone has a single count. This chain uses TRBV2 with TRBJ2-7; D possibly matches TRBD1 or TRBD2 (6 bases each). The V gene's germline CDR1 is SNHLY and CDR2 FYNNEI. V was clipped by 3 bases and J by 4 bases, with 10 bases between them. The CDR3 runs to 13 residues. CDR3 sequence (DNA): TGTGCCAGCAGTGATAGGGGGAGGTACGAGCAGTACTTC. Translation: CASSDRGRYEQYF.

This chain connects TRBV7-2 to TRBJ2-7; D might be TRBD1 or TRBD2, each matching 5 bases. This CDR3 region has 15 residues. Trimming left V 1 base short and J 6 bases short, with 16 bases between. Germline V gives CDR1 SGHTA, CDR2 FQGNSA. For the CDR3, the DNA is TGTGCCAGCAGCTTAGGAGGGGCGCGATCCGGCGAGCAGTACTTC. Translated, it gives CASSLGGARSGEQYF.

The rearrangement joins TRBV4-1 to TRBJ1-2, with 10 bases fitting TRBD1. This CDR3 spans 16 amino acids. Germline loops: CDR1 MGHRA, CDR2 YSYEKL. V was clipped by 3 bases and J by 8 bases; unmatched bases: 12. This CDR3 reads CASSHYGTGTGEGYTF. CDR3 DNA: TGCGCCAGCAGCCATTACGGAACCGGGACAGGGGAGGGCTACACCTTC.

The chain combines TRBV5-6 with TRBJ2-1; D gene uncertain. CDR1 is SGHDT and CDR2 is YYEEEE in the germline V gene. Trimming removed 0 bases from V and 6 bases from J, with 7 bases in between. CDR3 length: 13 amino acids. The CDR3 spells CASSLAYFNEQFF. The CDR3 bases are TGTGCCAGCAGCTTGGCCTATTTCAATGAGCAGTTCTTC.